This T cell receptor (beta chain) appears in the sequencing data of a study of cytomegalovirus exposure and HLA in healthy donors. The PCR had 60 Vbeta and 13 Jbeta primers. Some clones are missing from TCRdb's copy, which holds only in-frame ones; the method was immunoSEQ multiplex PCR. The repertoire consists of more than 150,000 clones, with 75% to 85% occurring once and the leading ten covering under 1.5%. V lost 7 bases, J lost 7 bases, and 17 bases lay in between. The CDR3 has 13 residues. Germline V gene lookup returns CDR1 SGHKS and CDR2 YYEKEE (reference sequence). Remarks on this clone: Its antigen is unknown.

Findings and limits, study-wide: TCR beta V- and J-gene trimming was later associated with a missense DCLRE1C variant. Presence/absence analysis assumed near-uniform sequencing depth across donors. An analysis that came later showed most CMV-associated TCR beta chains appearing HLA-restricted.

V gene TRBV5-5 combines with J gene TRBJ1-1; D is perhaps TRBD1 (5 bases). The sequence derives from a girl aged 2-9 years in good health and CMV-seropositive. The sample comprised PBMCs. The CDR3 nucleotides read TGTGCCAGCCAAAAGGTTGACAGTTATGAAGCTTTCTTT. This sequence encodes CASQKVDSYEAFF. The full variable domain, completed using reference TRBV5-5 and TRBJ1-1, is DAGVTQSPTHLIKTRGQQVTLRCSPISGHKSVSWYQQVLGQGPQFIFQYYEKEERGRGNFPDRFSARQFPNYSSELNVNALLLGDSALYLCASQKVDSYEAFFGQGTRLTVV.